Below are 20 T cell receptor beta chains sequenced from a single sample in a study of blood T cell repertoires in COVID-19. TCRdb's table, derived via immunoSEQ multiplex PCR, lists solely in-frame clones and lacks some. The sample lists 150,000 to 200,000 clones, roughly 82% occurring once. The specimen was peripheral blood. These receptors all come from a woman aged 55-75 years with COVID-19, enrolled during active disease.

Only one count was recorded for this clone. This chain joins TRBV12-3 or TRBV12-4 and TRBJ1-5, with D perhaps matching TRBD1 (5 bases). CDR3 length equals 13 residues. V shed 9 bases and J shed 5 bases, with 14 bases lying between them. The CDR3 nucleotides read TGTGCCAGTAGCGGGGGATGGGATCAGCCCCAGCATTTT. Its protein product is CASSGGWDQPQHF.

The chain carries TRBV12-3 or TRBV12-4 and TRBJ1-2; D not resolved. V was trimmed by 6 bases and J by 8 bases, leaving 13 bases between them. This CDR3 has 12 residues. CDR3 sequence (DNA): TGTGCCAGCAGCCGGAGGTTATCGGGCTACACCTTC. This gives the protein CASSRRLSGYTF.

V gene TRBV27 combines with J gene TRBJ2-5; the match to TRBD2 covers 8 bases. CDR1 is MNHEY, CDR2 SMNVEV, per germline (reference sequence). The CDR3 covers 14 residues. The trim removed 6 bases at V and 4 bases at J, leaving 7 bases unmatched. The CDR3 bases are TGTGCCAGCAGCGGCGGGACTAGATTAGAGACCCAGTACTTC. Protein: CASSGGTRLETQYF.

V and J are TRBV2 and TRBJ2-5; 7 bases map to TRBD2. The CDR3 extends over 16 amino acids. The ends lost 1 base at V and 4 bases at J; junction bases unmatched: 9. The germline V gene has CDR1 SNHLY and CDR2 FYNNEI. For the CDR3, the DNA is TGTGCCAGCAGTGAAGTAGGGAGGGGCCGGGGAGAGACCCAGTACTTC. Its protein product is CASSEVGRGRGETQYF.

This chain joins TRBV27 and TRBJ2-7; weak D call: TRBD2 (5 bases). CDR1 is MNHEY, CDR2 SMNVEV, per germline (reference sequence). The CDR3 has 15 residues. V lost 5 bases and J 4 bases, leaving 18 bases between the germline ends. The CDR3 is CASSPYTRFGYEQYF. The DNA for the CDR3 is TGTGCCAGCAGTCCCTACACTAGATTCGGATACGAGCAGTACTTC.

This chain joins TRBV12-3 or TRBV12-4 and TRBJ1-2; the D gene is possibly TRBD1 (6 bases). V dropped 2 bases and J dropped 7 bases, with 8 bases sitting between them. The CDR3 covers 12 residues. The CDR3 region is CASSLTGSGYTF. The CDR3 bases are TGTGCCAGCAGTTTAACAGGGTCTGGCTACACCTTC.

V is TRBV5-4 and J is TRBJ2-1, with D possibly being TRBD1 (6 bases). CDR1 and CDR2 from the germline V gene are SGHNT and YYREEE (reference sequence). The CDR3 totals 15 residues. Trimming cost V 5 bases and J 6 bases, with 18 bases left between them. In nucleotides, the CDR3 is TGTGCCAGCAGTTCGGACAGTACCACGGTCAATGAGCAGTTCTTC. It yields the protein CASSSDSTTVNEQFF.

The chain links TRBV9 to TRBJ2-5; 9 bases match TRBD1. After removal of 2 bases from V and 4 bases from J, the junction contained 9 bases not matched to a gene. Germline CDR1 and CDR2: SGDLS and YYNGEE. The CDR3 extends over 16 amino acids. This CDR3 is CASSVSGDRVGETQYF. DNA for the CDR3: TGTGCCAGCAGCGTCTCTGGGGACAGGGTGGGAGAGACCCAGTACTTC. Supplemented by reference TRBV9 and TRBJ2-5, the full variable domain reads DSGVTQTPKHLITATGQRVTLRCSPRSGDLSVYWYQQSLDQGLQFLIQYYNGEERAKGNILERFSAQQFPDLHSELNLSSLELGDSALYFCASSVSGDRVGETQYFGPGTRLLVL.

This chain uses TRBV28 with TRBJ2-2; 11 nucleotides align to TRBD2. The junction had 8 bases not matched to a gene; V was cut back by 4 bases and J by 1 base. CDR1 and CDR2 from the germline V gene are MDHEN and SYDVKM. The CDR3 spans 18 residues. The CDR3 bases are TGTGCCAGCAGTTCCATGGGACTAGCGGAGCGGAACACCGGGGAGCTGTTTTTT. Its translation is CASSSMGLAERNTGELFF.

This clone was detected only a few times. The chain links TRBV5-4 to TRBJ1-5; D is uncertain. CDR1 is SGHNT and CDR2 is YYREEE in the germline V gene (reference sequence). The CDR3 sequence is 14 residues long. Trimming took off 0 bases at V and 2 bases at J, with 6 bases between the two ends. The CDR3 sequence: CASSLAGGNQPQHF. The CDR3 DNA sequence: TGTGCCAGCAGCTTGGCCGGGGGCAATCAGCCCCAGCATTTT.

The V gene is TRBV20-1, the J gene TRBJ2-5; the D gene is possibly TRBD2 (5 bases). The CDR3 consists of 11 residues. The ends were cut back, 6 bases at V and 2 bases at J, with 7 bases in the middle. The germline V gene has CDR1 DFQATT and CDR2 SNEGSKA (reference sequence). As DNA, the CDR3 is TGCAGTGCACCGGGGCAAGAGACCCAGTACTTC. As protein: CSAPGQETQYF.

Concerning this clone: Other DNA sequences in the sample encode the same CDR3. The V and J genes are TRBV3-1 (or the pseudogene TRBV3-2) and TRBJ2-2; D might be TRBD1 (5 bases). V dropped 3 bases and J dropped 6 bases, with 5 bases sitting between them. This CDR3 is built from 12 residues. CDR1 is LGHDT, CDR2 YNNKEL, per germline (reference sequence). The CDR3 loop is CASSQGPGELFF. DNA of the CDR3: TGTGCCAGCAGCCAGGGGCCCGGGGAGCTGTTTTTT.

The V gene is TRBV27, the J gene TRBJ2-5; the D gene is possibly TRBD1 (7 bases). CDR3 length: 15 amino acids. Germline V gene lookup returns CDR1 MNHEY and CDR2 SMNVEV (reference sequence). The V end lost 7 bases, the J end lost 5 bases, and 20 bases lay between the germline ends. The CDR3 loop reads CASKSTQGGRETQYF. Here the CDR3 DNA reads TGTGCCAGCAAAAGTACGCAGGGGGGACGGGAGACCCAGTACTTC.

This clone was found a few times. The chain combines TRBV6-1 with TRBJ2-7; D is possibly TRBD2 (6 bases). V dropped 0 bases and J dropped 1 base, with 10 bases sitting between them. The CDR3 sequence is 15 residues long. Germline V gives CDR1 MNHNS, CDR2 SASEGT. CDR3: CASSEAGLSSYEQYV. The CDR3 DNA is TGTGCCAGCAGTGAAGCAGGACTATCATCCTACGAGCAGTACGTC.

The chain carries TRBV6-2 or TRBV6-3 and TRBJ2-5; 9 bases map to TRBD1. The V gene end was trimmed by 0 bases and the J gene end by 5 bases; junction bases not matched to a gene: 10. There are 17 residues in the CDR3. The germline V gene encodes CDR1 MNHEY and CDR2 SVGEGT. The CDR3 here is CASSYSGPGTGSETQYF. The CDR3 DNA is TGTGCCAGCAGTTACTCTGGTCCCGGGACAGGGAGTGAGACCCAGTACTTC.

V is TRBV5-4 and J is TRBJ1-1; no clear D. Germline-derived CDR1 and CDR2 are SGHNT and YYREEE (reference sequence). The V end was cut by 0 bases, the J end by 7 bases, with 7 bases between. CDR3 length equals 12 residues. CDR3 loop: CASSLGAGEAFF. The CDR3 DNA reads as TGTGCCAGCAGCTTGGGTGCCGGTGAAGCTTTCTTT.

The chain uses TRBV5-1 and TRBJ2-5, with D perhaps matching TRBD2 (6 bases). V gave up 0 bases and J gave up 3 bases, with 9 bases separating them. CDR1 is SGHRS, CDR2 YFSETQ, per germline. The CDR3 loop spans 14 amino acids. The CDR3 is CASSLAGSEETQYF. CDR3 sequence (DNA): TGCGCCAGCAGCTTGGCCGGGAGCGAAGAGACCCAGTACTTC.

The chain combines TRBV19 with TRBJ2-1; the match to TRBD2 covers 8 bases. From germline, CDR1 is LNHDA and CDR2 SQIVND (reference sequence). The CDR3 is made up of 15 amino acids. With V trimmed by 3 bases and J by 9 bases, 10 bases remained unmatched. CDR3 coding DNA: TGTGCCAGTAGTATTCAAAGCGGGAGCTCAGGTGAGCAGTTCTTC. Translating gives CASSIQSGSSGEQFF.

The V gene is TRBV3-1 (or the pseudogene TRBV3-2), the J gene TRBJ2-7; a possible D gene is TRBD2 (7 bases). Germline assignment: CDR1 LGHDT and CDR2 YNNKEL (reference sequence). V lost 9 bases to trimming and J lost 1 base, with 22 bases between them. This CDR3 region has 16 residues. The CDR3 protein is CARPHLRGGSSYEQYV. The CDR3 bases are TGTGCCAGGCCCCACTTAAGGGGGGGCAGTTCCTACGAGCAGTACGTC.

The V and J genes are TRBV5-1 and TRBJ1-2; 7 bases fit TRBD1. Per the germline V gene, CDR1 is SGHRS and CDR2 is YFSETQ. Unmatched junction bases numbered 10, after V lost 1 base and J lost 4 bases. The CDR3 is 16 residues long. The chain's CDR3 is CASSLTGQPPSYGYTF. CDR3 DNA sequence: TGCGCCAGCAGCTTGACGGGACAGCCACCTTCCTATGGCTACACCTTC.